This is a list of T cell receptor beta chains from one sample in a study of T cells in localized non-small cell lung cancer. The protocol was immunoSEQ multiplex PCR, while the TCRdb copy is restricted to in-frame clones and leaves out a portion. This table holds tens of thousands of clones, roughly 90% found once. The sample in question was PBMCs, obtained before any cancer treatment. These receptors all come from a man between 40 and 75 years old with stage II lung adenocarcinoma. Both conserved end residues are trimmed from each CDR3. Fields, in order: clone size, J gene, D gene, V gene, CDR3 protein. D genes are given only for firm matches. Clone size is stated in some rows and not others, as once, few, many or a class when expanded.

once	TRBJ2-3	NA	TRBV2	ASSTSGRRLTQY
NA	TRBJ2-3	TRBD2	TRBV5-4	ASSQTSGVLTDTQY
few	TRBJ2-7	NA	TRBV11-2	ASNKHEGGSYEQY
once	TRBJ2-5	NA	TRBV11-3	ASSLEAGTSKTQY
NA	TRBJ2-7	NA	TRBV2	ASSDTGIYEQY
NA	TRBJ1-2	NA	TRBV9	ASRRETSGYT
NA	TRBJ2-7	TRBD2	TRBV7-6	ASSLVVPSGNGEQY
NA	TRBJ1-1	TRBD1	TRBV7-3	ASAPKGAHTEAF
NA	TRBJ2-5	NA	TRBV4-3	ASSQGTVGETQY
NA	TRBJ1-2	TRBD1	TRBV6-5	ASSSGTAENYGYT
NA	TRBJ2-7	NA	TRBV11-1	ASSSPGYEQY
NA	TRBJ1-2	NA	TRBV10-3	AISAHGGAVAVGGYT
few	TRBJ1-1	NA	TRBV4-3	ASSQDGWADTEAF
NA	TRBJ1-1	NA	TRBV25-1	ASSEQGRDTEAF
NA	TRBJ2-1	NA	TRBV7-2	ASSLDGAGYNEQF
once	TRBJ1-5	TRBD1	TRBV19	ASSLDGQGQQPQH
NA	TRBJ1-2	NA	TRBV19	ASSERQLGGYT
NA	TRBJ1-2	TRBD1	TRBV19	ASSSRTGVNYGYT
NA	TRBJ1-2	NA	TRBV18	ASSPSVDPEGGYT
NA	TRBJ2-1	TRBD2	TRBV9	ASSVYGTSGGILTYNEQF
once	TRBJ2-3	TRBD1	TRBV7-3	ASSLGQGSDTQY
NA	TRBJ2-7	NA	TRBV2	ASGLGDEQY
NA	TRBJ1-5	TRBD1	TRBV4-1	ASSPLPGQALSNQPQH
NA	TRBJ2-7	NA	TRBV11-2	ASSSLTSFGQY
NA	TRBJ2-7	TRBD1	TRBV13	ASSLGQGWREQY
NA	TRBJ1-3	NA	TRBV20-1	SGLRNTIY
NA	TRBJ2-3	NA	TRBV7-2	ASSLGGFSDTQY
NA	TRBJ2-5	TRBD1	TRBV6-1	ASTWDRGQETQY
NA	TRBJ2-3	NA	TRBV7-9	ASSFGGKDTQY
NA	TRBJ2-7	NA	TRBV6-5	AAKGTGSSYEQY
few	TRBJ2-3	TRBD2	TRBV11-2	ASSPGLAGTDTQY
NA	TRBJ1-3	NA	TRBV10-3	AISDQALSGNTIY
NA	TRBJ2-3	NA	TRBV5-1	ASSPNTDTQY
NA	TRBJ2-7	NA	TRBV30	AWGASYEQY
NA	TRBJ1-3	NA	TRBV30	AWRGDQGNTIY
NA	TRBJ2-5	NA	TRBV9	ASSVDDHQETQY
few	TRBJ1-5	NA	TRBV6-1	ASSEYRGNQPQH
NA	TRBJ2-1	TRBD2	TRBV10-1	ASSPAGEAYNEQF
NA	TRBJ2-1	NA	TRBV11-3	ASSLDPVFNEQF
NA	TRBJ2-1	TRBD2	TRBV19	ASSIVPGLAGVQSYNEQF
NA	TRBJ1-6	NA	TRBV19	ASSAGRFGSSPLH
NA	TRBJ2-5	NA	TRBV5-1	ASSQQGREGETQY
NA	TRBJ1-6	NA	TRBV5-6	ASSFQGRDNSPLH
NA	TRBJ1-3	NA	TRBV11-3	ASSILSGGRNSGNTIY
NA	TRBJ2-2	NA	TRBV4-3	ASSQGSRADGELF
NA	TRBJ2-1	NA	TRBV15	ATPGGLSSYNEQF
NA	TRBJ1-4	NA	TRBV10-3	AISNGQLNEKLF
NA	TRBJ2-3	TRBD2	TRBV10-3	AIRSRGDGTDTQY
NA	TRBJ2-1	TRBD2	TRBV6-1	ASSEVGLVYNEQF
once	TRBJ2-2	NA	TRBV19	ASAIRQAGDTGELF
NA	TRBJ2-1	TRBD2	TRBV5-4	ASFWREFYNEQF